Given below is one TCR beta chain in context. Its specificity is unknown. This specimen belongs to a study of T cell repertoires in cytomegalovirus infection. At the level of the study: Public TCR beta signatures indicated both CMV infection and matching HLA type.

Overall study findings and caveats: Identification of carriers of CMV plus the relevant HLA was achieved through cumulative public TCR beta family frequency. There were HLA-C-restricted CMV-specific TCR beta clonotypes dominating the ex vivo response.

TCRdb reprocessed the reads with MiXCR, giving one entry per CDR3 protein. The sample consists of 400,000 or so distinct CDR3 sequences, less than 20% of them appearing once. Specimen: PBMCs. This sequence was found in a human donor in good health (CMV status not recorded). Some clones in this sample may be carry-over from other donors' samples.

CDR3 nucleotides: TGTGCCAGTAGTATAGTAGGGTTGTTGGACACTGAAGCTTTCTTT. Translation gives CASSIVGLLDTEAFF. This sequence joins TRBV19 and TRBJ1-1, with D unresolved. Germline V lookup: CDR1 LNHDA, CDR2 SQIVND (reference sequence). The V and J ends lost 1 base and 3 bases respectively, with 12 bases between them. The CDR3 is 15 residues long.